The following is a TCR beta chain sequence with its context. Its target is unknown. This entry belongs to a study of cytomegalovirus exposure and HLA in healthy donors. Study findings and constraints: Later, TCR association rates were found to vary by HLA locus, highest for DRB1 and lowest for HLA-C. Later on, analysis showed that most CMV-associated TCR beta chains appeared to be HLA-restricted. Researchers catalogued about 160 TCR beta chains as cytomegalovirus-associated.

CDR3 length equals 15 residues. V lost 6 bases, J lost 9 bases, and 21 bases lay in between. Germline CDR1 and CDR2: SEHNR and FQNEAQ (reference sequence). 13 Jbeta primers and 60 Vbeta primers were used for the PCR. Clones were read by immunoSEQ multiplex PCR, and TCRdb kept only the in-frame ones, dropping some. The sample contains some 130,000 clones, roughly three quarters of which appear only once. The source material was PBMCs. The gene calls are TRBV7-9 and TRBJ2-1; D perhaps matches TRBD2 (7 bases). This receptor was identified in a woman aged 60-75 years in good health and CMV-seronegative. The CDR3 DNA is TGTGCCAGCAGATATATGAGGGGGGGCCTTGGTGAGCAGTTCTTC. It encodes CASRYMRGGLGEQFF.